This T cell receptor (beta chain) came from a study of cytomegalovirus exposure and HLA in healthy donors. Study results and limitations: As a later analysis showed, several of the most significant clusters appeared to be linked to common viral pathogens. Researchers counted around 160 TCR beta chains as cytomegalovirus-associated. The study carried out a later analysis of TCR beta sequences. It associated 15,000 to 20,000 of them with specific HLA alleles at a false discovery rate of 0.05.

Notes on this clone: No antigen is known for it.

The primer mix had 60 Vbeta and 13 Jbeta primers. Here immunoSEQ multiplex PCR was the method, and the copy in TCRdb shows in-frame clones only, minus some. Altogether around 120,000 clones are present, less than 80% being singletons, with the ten largest covering roughly 9.7%. Germline values: CDR1 SGDLS, CDR2 YYNGEE. With V trimmed by 9 bases and J by 1 base, 6 bases remained unmatched. There are 14 residues in the CDR3. This sequence was found in a woman aged 40 to 50 in good health and CMV-seropositive. V gene TRBV9 combines with J gene TRBJ2-2, with 7 bases fitting TRBD1. Source material: PBMCs. CDR3: CATQQGLNTGELFF. CDR3 bases: TGTGCCACCCAACAGGGGTTGAACACCGGGGAGCTGTTTTTT.